What follows are 20 T cell receptor beta chains derived from one specimen sequenced in a study of T cells in Graves' hyperthyroidism and ophthalmopathy. Researchers amplified the TCR beta CDR3 regions from RNA transcripts. Primed by the HTBI set, a first-round RT-PCR was run on the TCR CDR3. TCRdb reprocessed the multiplex PCR reads with MiXCR, giving one entry per CDR3 protein. Of about 550,000 distinct CDR3 sequences detected, around 21% appear once; the ten largest clones hold roughly 29%. What was sequenced was blood. These receptors were collected from a man younger than 35 with Graves' hyperthyroidism.

This clonotype appeared many times. This rearrangement joins TRBV6-2 or TRBV6-3 to TRBJ1-1; TRBD1 is a possible D gene (5 bases). CDR1 MNHEY and CDR2 SVGEGT come from the germline V gene. Trimming cost V 2 bases and J 4 bases, with 14 bases left between them. CDR3 size: 15 residues. The CDR3 protein is CASSYLGGGITEAFF. For the CDR3, the DNA is TGTGCCAGCAGTTACCTCGGCGGGGGAATCACTGAAGCTTTCTTT.

The CDR3 region has the DNA TGTGCCAGCAGTTTAAAAGCGGCTTCACCCCTCCACTTT. It codes for CASSLKAASPLHF. The genes are TRBV27 and TRBJ1-6; D is unclear. The CDR3 has 13 amino acids. CDR1 and CDR2 (germline): MNHEY, SMNVEV (reference sequence). Trimming took 2 bases from V and 9 from J, leaving 8 bases between them.

A few counts support this clonotype. V gene TRBV9 combines with J gene TRBJ2-5, with 8 bases fitting TRBD2. Germline CDR1 is SGDLS and CDR2 is YYNGEE. The ends lost 0 bases at V and 5 bases at J; junction bases unmatched: 6. The CDR3 extends over 15 amino acids. The CDR3 loop reads CASSVAGTRGETQYF. The CDR3 DNA sequence: TGTGCCAGCAGCGTAGCTGGGACTAGAGGGGAGACCCAGTACTTC.

The chain links TRBV10-3 to TRBJ1-5; the D is unclear. In germline, CDR1 is ENHRY, CDR2 SYGVKD. V lost 0 bases, J lost 3 bases, and 6 bases lay in between. CDR3 length: 14 amino acids. The CDR3 bases are TGTGCCATCAGTGAGTCGCGCGACAATCAGCCCCAGCATTTT. It translates to CAISESRDNQPQHF.

This clonotype has ten or more counts. The chain carries TRBV20-1 and TRBJ2-5, with TRBD2 matching over 10 bases. Per germline, CDR1 DFQATT and CDR2 SNEGSKA (reference sequence). Trimming at V came to 6 bases and at J to 4 bases, leaving 8 bases not matched to a gene. The CDR3 is 14 amino acids. The CDR3 region has the DNA TGCAGTGCGATAGCGGGGGGCGAGGGAGAGACCCAGTACTTC. Protein sequence: CSAIAGGEGETQYF.

This clonotype came up many times. The V gene is TRBV6-1, the J gene TRBJ1-5; D remains ambiguous. Deletions cut 3 bases from V and 0 bases from J, with 9 bases between. In germline, CDR1 is MNHNS, CDR2 SASEGT. CDR3 size: 15 residues. The CDR3 sequence: CASSDTAYSNQPQHF. CDR3 DNA sequence: TGTGCCAGCAGTGACACCGCCTATAGCAATCAGCCCCAGCATTTT.

This clonotype has only a few counts. The chain carries TRBV4-2 and TRBJ1-2; D is undetermined. Germline V gene data show CDR1 as LGHNA and CDR2 as YNFKEQ. With 0 bases removed from V and 0 bases from J, the gap between germline ends came to 5 bases. This CDR3 is 14 amino acids long. CDR3 sequence reads: CASSQEIANYGYTF. The CDR3 DNA reads as TGTGCCAGCAGCCAAGAAATAGCTAACTATGGCTACACCTTC.

This clonotype was counted ten times or more. The rearrangement uses TRBV5-1 and TRBJ1-1; D not certain. V was shortened by 2 bases and J by 3 bases, with 17 bases between the two germline ends. The CDR3 length is 16 residues. The germline gives CDR1 SGHRS, CDR2 YFSETQ. This CDR3 reads CASSFRPRETDTEAFF. DNA for the CDR3: TGCGCCAGCAGCTTTCGCCCTCGGGAGACTGACACTGAAGCTTTCTTT. Drawing the rest from reference TRBV5-1 and TRBJ1-1, the complete variable domain is KAGVTQTPRYLIKTRGQQVTLSCSPISGHRSVSWYQQTPGQGLQFLFEYFSETQRNKGNFPGRFSGRQFSNSRSEMNVSTLELGDSALYLCASSFRPRETDTEAFFGQGTRLTVV.

This clonotype was seen repeatedly, ten times or more. The CDR3 coding sequence is TGTGCCAGCAGCTCCCCGGGGGGCCTTTATGGCTACACCTTC. It yields the protein CASSSPGGLYGYTF. V is TRBV11-2 and J is TRBJ1-2, with D perhaps TRBD1 (6 bases). Between the trimmed V and J ends, which lost 4 bases and 5 bases, there was a span of 14 bases. In germline, CDR1 is SGHAT, CDR2 FQNNGV. The CDR3 is made up of 14 amino acids.

This clonotype was seen many times. The chain uses TRBV2 and TRBJ1-5, with 8 positions matching TRBD1. The CDR3 contains 13 residues. Germline V gene lookup returns CDR1 SNHLY and CDR2 FYNNEI. V lost 8 bases to trimming and J lost 6 bases; unmatched junction nucleotides: 6. CDR3 in amino acids: CASSGGSAQPQHF. The CDR3 DNA reads TGTGCCAGCTCAGGGGGCTCGGCTCAGCCCCAGCATTTT. The full variable domain, its missing parts supplied by reference TRBV2 and TRBJ1-5, is EPEVTQTPSHQVTQMGQEVILRCVPISNHLYFYWYRQILGQKVEFLVSFYNNEISEKSEIFDDQFSVERPDGSNFTLKIRSTKLEDSAMYFCASSGGSAQPQHFGDGTRLSIL.

This chain links TRBV6-5 with TRBJ2-4; 7 positions agree with TRBD1. This CDR3 is 17 amino acids long. After removal of 5 bases from V and 0 bases from J, the junction contained 10 bases not matched to a gene. Germline assignment: CDR1 MNHEY and CDR2 SVGAGI. The CDR3 region is CASSNRDRLLAKNIQYF. In DNA form, the CDR3 reads TGTGCCAGCAGTAACCGGGACAGACTTCTAGCCAAAAACATTCAGTACTTC.

This clonotype was recorded at least ten times. The chain carries TRBV6-5 and TRBJ1-1; D perhaps matches TRBD1 (5 bases). Germline V CDR1 and CDR2: MNHEY, SVGAGI. V was trimmed by 5 bases and J by 7 bases, leaving 11 bases between them. The length of the CDR3 is 12 residues. The CDR3 nucleotides read TGTGCCAGCAGTCATGCTAGGGGTGAAGCTTTCTTT. Residues: CASSHARGEAFF.

For this clonotype: A much larger clone differs from this one at a single base, so this may be a read error. This rearrangement joins TRBV12-3 or TRBV12-4 to TRBJ1-3; D is undetermined. The CDR3 runs to 16 residues. Trimming took 6 bases from V and 3 from J, leaving 18 bases between them. Here the CDR3 DNA reads TGTGCCAGCAGCCGAGACACCCCAGGCTATGGAAACACCATATATTTT. Protein sequence: CASSRDTPGYGNTIYF.

This clonotype was found a few times. The rearrangement joins TRBV24-1 to TRBJ2-3; TRBD1 is a possible D gene (6 bases). The V gene lost 7 bases and the J gene lost 0 bases, with 7 bases spanning the gap. The CDR3 sequence is 13 residues long. The germline gives CDR1 KGHDR, CDR2 SFDVKD. The CDR3, as DNA: TGTGCCACCAGGGACAGTAGCACAGATACGCAGTATTTT. Its translation is CATRDSSTDTQYF.

This clonotype has only a few counts. The chain joins TRBV9 to TRBJ1-3; D is unclear. CDR1 and CDR2 (germline): SGDLS, YYNGEE. CDR3 length: 15 residues. With 7 bases removed from V and 3 bases from J, the gap between germline ends came to 17 bases. The CDR3 loop reads CASALDWGDGNTIYF. The CDR3, as DNA: TGTGCCAGCGCCTTAGATTGGGGTGATGGAAACACCATATATTTT.

This clonotype appeared many times. This sequence joins TRBV28 and TRBJ2-7; perhaps TRBD1 as D (5 bases). V lost 4 bases to trimming and J lost 1 base, with 17 bases between them. Germline V gene lookup returns CDR1 MDHEN and CDR2 SYDVKM. The CDR3 is 16 amino acids. The CDR3 is CASSYRLWTSSYEQYF. CDR3 DNA sequence: TGTGCCAGCAGTTACCGACTTTGGACAAGTTCCTACGAGCAGTACTTC.

The chain couples TRBV15 to TRBJ2-5; D ambiguous. Germline assignment: CDR1 LNHNV and CDR2 YYDKDF (reference sequence). This CDR3 comprises 14 residues. V lost 0 bases, J lost 0 bases, and 5 bases lay in between. CDR3 sequence reads: CATSREAYQETQYF. The DNA of the CDR3 is TGTGCCACCAGCAGAGAAGCATACCAAGAGACCCAGTACTTC.

This clonotype was counted between two and nine times. The rearrangement joins TRBV2 to TRBJ1-5; the D is unclear. Trimming took 5 bases from V and 4 from J, leaving 12 bases between them. Germline V gene sequence: CDR1 SNHLY, CDR2 FYNNEI. CDR3 size: 14 residues. The CDR3 loop is CASSRLGFNQPQHF. The CDR3 DNA is TGTGCCAGCAGTCGGTTGGGGTTTAATCAGCCCCAGCATTTT.

Many counts were recorded for this clonotype. The chain links TRBV7-9 to TRBJ1-1, with 7 bases identical to TRBD1. Germline CDR1 and CDR2: SEHNR and FQNEAQ (reference sequence). V lost 7 bases, J lost 2 bases, and 7 bases stayed unmatched. The CDR3 runs 14 residues. The DNA of the CDR3 is TGTGCCAGCATCGAGGGACAGCTCAACACTGAAGCTTTCTTT. Translating it yields CASIEGQLNTEAFF.

A word on this clonotype: Here the CDR3 omits its conserved ending phenylalanine or tryptophan, so a read error is the likely source. The J gene is TRBJ2-6, the V gene TRBV2; D gene uncertain. The CDR3 totals 13 residues. Trimming shortened V by 3 bases and J by 2 bases, and 2 bases separated the two germline ends. CDR1 and CDR2 (germline): SNHLY, FYNNEI. The CDR3 region has the DNA TGTGCCAGCAGTGATCCTGGGGCCAACGTCCTGACTGTC. Amino acids: CASSDPGANVLTV.